Listed below are T cell receptor beta chains from one sample, sequenced in a study of blood T cell repertoires in COVID-19. TCRdb's copy holds only in-frame clones and misses some; the assay was immunoSEQ multiplex PCR. The repertoire has around 190,000 clones, roughly 85% of them found once; the top ten carry about 9.4%. Sequencing used PBMCs or T cells enriched from blood (not recorded which). The receptor source for this set is a woman under 30 who had recovered from COVID-19. Both conserved end residues are trimmed from each CDR3.

J | V | CDR3
TRBJ2-3 | TRBV2 | AAGEYTQY
TRBJ2-2 | TRBV18 | ASSPERRGPNTGELF
TRBJ1-2 | TRBV28 | ASSFNDHRGLGYGYT
TRBJ1-4 | TRBV9 | ASGVGSLLNPGGKLF
TRBJ1-3 | TRBV9 | ASSGVPSSGNTIY
TRBJ2-7 | TRBV7-2 | ASSLGTGVFEQY
TRBJ1-2 | TRBV28 | ASSSGQGANYGYT
TRBJ2-2 | TRBV4-2 | ASSQEGPTGELF
TRBJ2-1 | TRBV7-9 | ASSLTGAWGNEQF
TRBJ2-7 | TRBV6-2/TRBV6-3 | ASSITYEQY
TRBJ2-7 | TRBV5-1 | ASSSSARFSYEQY
TRBJ1-4 | TRBV5-1 | ASSETRGLDEKLF
TRBJ1-5 | TRBV4-1 | ASSHITGASNQPQH
TRBJ2-1 | TRBV6-4 | ASSDSAREWGNEQF
TRBJ1-1 | TRBV5-4 | ASSQHQGQDTEAF